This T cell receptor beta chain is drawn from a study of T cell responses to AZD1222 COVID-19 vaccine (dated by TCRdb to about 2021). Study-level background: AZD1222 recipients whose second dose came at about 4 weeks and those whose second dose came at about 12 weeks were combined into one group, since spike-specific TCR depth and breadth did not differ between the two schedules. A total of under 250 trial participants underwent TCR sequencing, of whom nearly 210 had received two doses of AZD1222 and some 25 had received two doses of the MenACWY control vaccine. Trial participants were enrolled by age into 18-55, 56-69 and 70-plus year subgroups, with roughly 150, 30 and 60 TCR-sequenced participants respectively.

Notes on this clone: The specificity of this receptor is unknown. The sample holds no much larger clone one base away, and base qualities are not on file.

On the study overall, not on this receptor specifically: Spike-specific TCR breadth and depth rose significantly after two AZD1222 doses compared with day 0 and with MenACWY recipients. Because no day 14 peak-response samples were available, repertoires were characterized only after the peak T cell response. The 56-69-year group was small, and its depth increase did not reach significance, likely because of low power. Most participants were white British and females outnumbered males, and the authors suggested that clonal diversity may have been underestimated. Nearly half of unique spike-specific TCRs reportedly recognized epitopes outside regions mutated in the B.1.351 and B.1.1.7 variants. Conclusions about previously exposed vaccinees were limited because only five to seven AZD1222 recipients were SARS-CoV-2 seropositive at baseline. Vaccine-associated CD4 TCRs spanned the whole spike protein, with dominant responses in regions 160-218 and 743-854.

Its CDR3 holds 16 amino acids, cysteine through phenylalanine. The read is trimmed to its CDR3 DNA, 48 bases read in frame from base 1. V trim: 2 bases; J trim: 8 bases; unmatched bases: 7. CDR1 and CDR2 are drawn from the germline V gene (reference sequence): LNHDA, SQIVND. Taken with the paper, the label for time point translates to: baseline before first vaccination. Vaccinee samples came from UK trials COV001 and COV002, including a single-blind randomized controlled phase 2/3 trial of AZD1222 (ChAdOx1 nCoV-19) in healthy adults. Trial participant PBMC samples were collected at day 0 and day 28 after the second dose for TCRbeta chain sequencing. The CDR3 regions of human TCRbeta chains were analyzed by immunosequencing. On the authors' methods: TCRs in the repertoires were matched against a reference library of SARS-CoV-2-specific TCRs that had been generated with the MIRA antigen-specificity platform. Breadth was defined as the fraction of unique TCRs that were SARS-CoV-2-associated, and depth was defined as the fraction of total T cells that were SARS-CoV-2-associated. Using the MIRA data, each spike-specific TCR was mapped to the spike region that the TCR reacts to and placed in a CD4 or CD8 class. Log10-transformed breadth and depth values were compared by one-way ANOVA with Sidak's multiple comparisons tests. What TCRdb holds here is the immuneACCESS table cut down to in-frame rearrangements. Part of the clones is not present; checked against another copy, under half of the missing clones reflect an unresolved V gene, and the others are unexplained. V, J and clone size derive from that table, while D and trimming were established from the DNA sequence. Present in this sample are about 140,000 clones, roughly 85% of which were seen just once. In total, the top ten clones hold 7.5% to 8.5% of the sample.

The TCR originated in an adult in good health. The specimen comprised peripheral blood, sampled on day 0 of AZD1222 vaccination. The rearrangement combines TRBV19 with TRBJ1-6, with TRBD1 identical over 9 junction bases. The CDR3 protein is CASSIKGQGSDSPLHF. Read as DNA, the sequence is TGTGCCAGTAGTATAAAGGGACAGGGCTCAGATTCACCCCTCCACTTT.